These 9 T cell receptor beta chains share one sample of origin, sequenced in a study of Graves' ophthalmopathy and Graves' hyperthyroidism. Scientists amplified the TCR beta CDR3 regions from RNA transcripts. In the first round, RT-PCR was carried out with HTBI primers, and a multiplex PCR formed the second round. TCRdb used MiXCR to reprocess the multiplex PCR reads, holding one entry per CDR3 protein. The repertoire holds 230,000 or so distinct CDR3 sequences, with around 50% as singletons. Sample: peripheral blood. The receptors originated from an adult man with Graves' ophthalmopathy.

The chain is built from TRBV24-1 and TRBJ1-2; 9 bases align to TRBD1. CDR3 length: 14 amino acids. The germline CDR1 and CDR2 sequences are KGHDR and SFDVKD. J lost 2 bases, V lost 9 bases, and 6 bases had no gene match. The CDR3 nucleotides are TGTGCCACCTCTACGACAGGGGGAAACTATGGCTACACCTTC. Amino acids: CATSTTGGNYGYTF.

The gene calls are TRBV2 and TRBJ1-2, with unresolved D. V was pared by 4 bases and J by 5 bases, with 8 bases between. This CDR3 spans 12 amino acids. Germline CDR1 SNHLY, CDR2 FYNNEI. The CDR3 bases are TGTGCCAGCAGTGGGGAGACGTATGGCTACACCTTC. This gives the protein CASSGETYGYTF.

V gene TRBV19 combines with J gene TRBJ2-2; 7 bases agree with TRBD1. J lost 1 base, V lost 7 bases, and 3 bases had no gene match. Germline V CDR1 and CDR2: LNHDA, SQIVND (reference sequence). There are 14 residues in the CDR3. CDR3 protein: CASIRTGNTGELFF. As DNA, the CDR3 is TGTGCCAGTATCCGGACAGGGAACACCGGGGAGCTGTTTTTT.

This clonotype was observed a few times. The CDR3 sequence is CASSLGAGNNSPLHF. CDR3 in DNA: TGTGCCAGCAGCTTAGGGGCAGGGAATAATTCACCCCTCCACTTT. This chain connects TRBV7-9 to TRBJ1-6, with a possible D match to TRBD1 (5 bases). The CDR3 loop spans 15 amino acids. The germline CDR1 and CDR2 sequences are SEHNR and FQNEAQ (reference sequence). Trimming left V 1 base short and J 5 bases short, with 9 bases between.

This clonotype was observed a handful of times. The rearrangement joins TRBV7-2 to TRBJ1-1; D ambiguous. Germline-derived CDR1 and CDR2 are SGHTA and FQGNSA. The CDR3 loop spans 17 amino acids. The V end lost 2 bases, the J end lost 1 base, and 17 bases lay between the germline ends. The CDR3 loop reads CASSLTYDRTENTEAFF. In DNA, the CDR3 is TGTGCCAGCAGCTTAACCTATGATCGGACCGAGAACACTGAAGCTTTCTTT.

Turning to this clonotype: Its ends do not fully match the called genes, so a read error is possible. This sequence joins TRBV2 and TRBJ1-1; tentatively, D is TRBD1 (6 bases). CDR3 length equals 14 residues. Germline CDR1 reads SNHLY; CDR2 reads FYNNEI. The CDR3 DNA is TGTGCCGGCAGCCAACAGGGAAGGAACACTGAAGCTTTCTTT. This translates into CAGSQQGRNTEAFF.

The chain is built from TRBV7-8 and TRBJ2-7; perhaps TRBD2 as D (7 bases). CDR1 and CDR2 (germline): SGHVS, FQNEAQ. The CDR3 consists of 14 residues. Trimming took off 3 bases at V and 3 bases at J, with 12 bases between the two ends. CDR3 sequence reads: CASSFRRGLYEQYF. CDR3 bases: TGTGCCAGCAGCTTTCGGCGGGGGCTCTACGAGCAGTACTTC.

This clonotype was counted a single time. This chain links TRBV2 with TRBJ1-4, with D perhaps matching TRBD1 (5 bases). Germline CDR1 SNHLY, CDR2 FYNNEI. V lost 8 bases and J 8 bases, leaving 18 bases between the germline ends. CDR3 length: 14 residues. The CDR3 bases are TGTGCCAGCGGCAAGGACACGGCGTCGGAAAAACTGTTTTTT. It is translated as CASGKDTASEKLFF.

This clonotype was seen repeatedly, ten times or more. The chain recombines TRBV29-1 with TRBJ2-7, with D possibly TRBD2 on 5 matching bases. Germline V CDR1 and CDR2: SQVTM, ANQGSEA. V shed 3 bases and J shed 2 bases, with 8 bases lying between them. There are 12 residues in the CDR3. The CDR3 loop is CSVEDGTYEQYF. CDR3 nucleotides: TGCAGCGTTGAGGACGGGACCTACGAGCAGTACTTC.